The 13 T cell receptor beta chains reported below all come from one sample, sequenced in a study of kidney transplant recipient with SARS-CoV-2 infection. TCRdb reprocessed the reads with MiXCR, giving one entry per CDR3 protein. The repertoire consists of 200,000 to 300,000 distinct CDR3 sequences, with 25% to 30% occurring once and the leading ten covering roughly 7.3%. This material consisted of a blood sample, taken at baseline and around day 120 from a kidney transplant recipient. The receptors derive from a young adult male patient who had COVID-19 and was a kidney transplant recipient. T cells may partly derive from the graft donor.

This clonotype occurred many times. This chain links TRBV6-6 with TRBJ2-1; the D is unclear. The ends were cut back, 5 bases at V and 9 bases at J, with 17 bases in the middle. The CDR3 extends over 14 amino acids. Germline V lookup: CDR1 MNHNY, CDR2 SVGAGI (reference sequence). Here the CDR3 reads CASSPVERGGEQFF. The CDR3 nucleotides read TGTGCCAGCAGTCCAGTGGAGCGAGGCGGTGAGCAGTTCTTC.

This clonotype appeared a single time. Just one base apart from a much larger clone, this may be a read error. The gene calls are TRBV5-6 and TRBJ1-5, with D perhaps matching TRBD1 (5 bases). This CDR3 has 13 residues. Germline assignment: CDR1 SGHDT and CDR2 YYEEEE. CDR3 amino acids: CANSLGQGQPQHF. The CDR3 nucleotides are TGTGCCAACAGCTTAGGCCAGGGCCAGCCCCAGCATTTT.

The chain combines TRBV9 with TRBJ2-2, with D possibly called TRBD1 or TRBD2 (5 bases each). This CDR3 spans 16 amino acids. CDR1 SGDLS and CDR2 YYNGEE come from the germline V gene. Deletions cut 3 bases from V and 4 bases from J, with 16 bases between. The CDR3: CASSARAGRSTGELFF. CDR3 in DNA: TGTGCCAGCAGCGCGAGGGCAGGGAGAAGCACCGGGGAGCTGTTTTTT.

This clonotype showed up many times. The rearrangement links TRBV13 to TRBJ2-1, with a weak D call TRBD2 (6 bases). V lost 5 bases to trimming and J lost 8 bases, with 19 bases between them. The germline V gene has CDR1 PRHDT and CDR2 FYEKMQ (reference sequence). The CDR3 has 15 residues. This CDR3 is CASSPTLREPDEQFF. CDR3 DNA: TGTGCCAGCAGCCCTACTTTGCGGGAACCCGATGAGCAGTTCTTC.

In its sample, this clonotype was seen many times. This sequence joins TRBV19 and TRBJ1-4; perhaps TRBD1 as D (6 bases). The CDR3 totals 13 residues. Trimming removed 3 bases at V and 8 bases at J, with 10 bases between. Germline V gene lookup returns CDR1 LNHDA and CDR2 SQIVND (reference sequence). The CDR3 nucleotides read TGTGCCAGTAGTATTGGCCAGGGGGAAAAACTGTTTTTT. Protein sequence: CASSIGQGEKLFF.

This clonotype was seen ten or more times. CDR3 sequence reads: CASSRYLPPGIEQYF. Written as DNA, the CDR3 is TGTGCCAGCAGCCGATATCTCCCTCCGGGGATCGAGCAGTACTTC. The chain employs TRBV14 and TRBJ2-7; D may be TRBD2 (5 bases). The germline CDR1 and CDR2 sequences are SGHDN and FVKESK. Deletions cut 4 bases from V and 6 bases from J, with 19 bases between. This CDR3 is 15 amino acids long.

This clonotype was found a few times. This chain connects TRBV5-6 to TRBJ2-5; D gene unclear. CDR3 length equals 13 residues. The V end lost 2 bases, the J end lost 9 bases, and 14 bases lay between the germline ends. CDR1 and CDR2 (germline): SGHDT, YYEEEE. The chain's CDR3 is CASSFNQMESQYF. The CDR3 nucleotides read TGTGCCAGCAGCTTTAACCAGATGGAGTCCCAGTACTTC.

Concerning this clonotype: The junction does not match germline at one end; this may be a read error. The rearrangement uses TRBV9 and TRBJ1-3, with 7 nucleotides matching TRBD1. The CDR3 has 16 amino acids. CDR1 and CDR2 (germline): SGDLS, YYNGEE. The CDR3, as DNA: TGTGCCCGCAGCGTAAGCCTGACAGGGACTGGAAACACCATATATTTT. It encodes CARSVSLTGTGNTIYF.

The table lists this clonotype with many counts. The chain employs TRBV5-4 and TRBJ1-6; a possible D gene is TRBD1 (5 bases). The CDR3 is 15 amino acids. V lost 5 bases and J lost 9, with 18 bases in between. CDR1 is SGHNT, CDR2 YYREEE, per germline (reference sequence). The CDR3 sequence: CASRTDSLGTSPLHF. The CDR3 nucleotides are TGTGCCAGCAGGACTGACAGCCTTGGTACTTCACCCCTCCACTTT.

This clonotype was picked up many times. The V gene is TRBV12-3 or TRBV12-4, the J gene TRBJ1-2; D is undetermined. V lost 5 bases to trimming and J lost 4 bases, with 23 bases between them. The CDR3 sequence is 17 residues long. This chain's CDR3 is CASSRLNSFRKTYGYTF. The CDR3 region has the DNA TGTGCCAGCAGTCGACTTAACAGCTTCCGAAAGACCTATGGCTACACCTTC.

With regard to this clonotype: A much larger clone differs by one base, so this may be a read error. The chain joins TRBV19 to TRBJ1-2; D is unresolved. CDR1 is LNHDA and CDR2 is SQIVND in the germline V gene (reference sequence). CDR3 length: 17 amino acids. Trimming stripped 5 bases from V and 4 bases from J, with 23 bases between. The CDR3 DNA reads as TGTGCCAGTAGTGTCTTTTCGACAAATCGAAAGGCCTATGGCTACACCTTC. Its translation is CASSVFSTNRKAYGYTF.

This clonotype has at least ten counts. The CDR3 sequence: CASSDAYAGGWDTEAFF. For the CDR3, the DNA is TGTGCCAGCAGTGACGCCTATGCCGGAGGCTGGGACACTGAAGCTTTCTTT. The rearrangement joins TRBV6-1 to TRBJ1-1; D remains unclear. The CDR3 consists of 17 residues. Germline values: CDR1 MNHNS, CDR2 SASEGT. The germline V and J ends were trimmed by 3 bases and 3 bases, with 20 bases remaining between them.

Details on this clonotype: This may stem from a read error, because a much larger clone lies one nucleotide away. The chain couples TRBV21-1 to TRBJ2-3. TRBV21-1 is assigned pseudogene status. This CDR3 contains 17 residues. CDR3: CASRKGVATVMQDTQYF. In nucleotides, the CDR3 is TGTGCCAGCAGGAAGGGTGTAGCTACAGTCATGCAAGATACGCAGTATTTT.